A single sample gave rise to the 14 T cell receptor beta chains below, sequenced in a study of cytomegalovirus exposure and HLA in healthy donors. Primers included in the PCR were 60 Vbeta and 13 Jbeta primers. The assay was immunoSEQ multiplex PCR, and TCRdb's table has in-frame clones only and misses some. This table holds 150,000 to 200,000 clones, roughly 80% found once. Sequencing used PBMCs. All receptors come from a female donor in good health and CMV-seronegative.

The J gene is TRBJ2-7, the V gene TRBV5-1, with D perhaps TRBD2 (5 bases). CDR1 is SGHRS, CDR2 YFSETQ, per germline. The CDR3 has 13 amino acids. V lost 0 bases to trimming and J lost 7 bases, with 11 bases between them. The CDR3 sequence: CASSLVASGEQYF. CDR3 sequence (DNA): TGCGCCAGCAGCTTGGTAGCTTCGGGGGAGCAGTACTTC.

This chain connects TRBV29-1 to TRBJ1-3; D not resolved. Germline CDR1 SQVTM, CDR2 ANQGSEA. Trimming cost V 2 bases and J 0 bases, with 11 bases left between them. This CDR3 has 15 amino acids. The CDR3 spells CSVETVGVSGNTIYF. In DNA, the CDR3 is TGCAGCGTTGAAACCGTTGGAGTCTCTGGAAACACCATATATTTT.

As concerns this clone: Mismatch with germline at one junction end may stem from a read error. The rearrangement links TRBV7-9 to TRBJ2-7; 13 positions match TRBD2. There are 12 residues in the CDR3. Germline V gene lookup returns CDR1 SEHNR and CDR2 FQNEAQ (reference sequence). The CDR3, as DNA: TGTGCCAGCAGCTTGGAGGCGGGACTAGCGGGATTC. It translates to CASSLEAGLAGF.

The V call is TRBV9, the J call TRBJ1-5; 11 nucleotides match TRBD1. CDR1 SGDLS and CDR2 YYNGEE come from the germline V gene. V lost 4 bases and J lost 1; bases outside the gene matches: 4. CDR3 length equals 16 residues. The CDR3 is CASSLGTGGSNQPQHF. CDR3 sequence (DNA): TGTGCCAGCAGCTTAGGGACAGGGGGAAGCAATCAGCCCCAGCATTTT.

CDR3 amino acids: CASSRSPGMNTEAFF. The CDR3 region has the DNA TGTGCCAGCAGCCGCAGCCCAGGCATGAACACTGAAGCTTTCTTT. The chain carries TRBV7-2 and TRBJ1-1; D uncertain. The V and J ends lost 5 bases and 0 bases respectively, with 13 bases between them. There are 15 residues in the CDR3. Germline-derived CDR1 and CDR2 are SGHTA and FQGNSA.

This chain joins TRBV30 and TRBJ1-1; possibly TRBD1 for D (5 bases). The germline V and J ends were trimmed by 3 bases and 6 bases, with 14 bases remaining between them. This CDR3 is built from 13 residues. Germline-derived CDR1 and CDR2 are GTSNPN and SVGIG (reference sequence). CDR3 nucleotides: TGTGCCTGGAGGGTGTATGGGGGGGCTGAAGCTTTCTTT. Amino acids: CAWRVYGGAEAFF.

This chain joins TRBV7-9 and TRBJ2-1, with unresolved D. The CDR3 spans 11 residues. V was cut by 1 base and J by 10 bases, with 5 bases left in between. Germline V gene data show CDR1 as SEHNR and CDR2 as FQNEAQ (reference sequence). DNA of the CDR3: TGTGCCAGCAGCTTAGGGCCGGAGCAGTTCTTC. It is translated as CASSLGPEQFF. Supplemented by reference TRBV7-9 and TRBJ2-1, the full variable domain reads DTGVSQNPRHKITKRGQNVTFRCDPISEHNRLYWYRQTLGQGPEFLTYFQNEAQLEKSRLLSDRFSAERPKGSFSTLEIQRTEQGDSAMYLCASSLGPEQFFGPGTRLTVL.

V usage is TRBV14 and J usage is TRBJ2-7; 7 bases match TRBD2. J gave up 7 bases and V 7 bases, and 10 bases lay outside the gene matches. This CDR3 has 13 residues. From germline, CDR1 is SGHDN and CDR2 FVKESK. As DNA, the CDR3 is TGTGCCAGCACCGCTAGCGGACCTACAGAGCAGTACTTC. Translation: CASTASGPTEQYF.

The chain is built from TRBV25-1 and TRBJ1-5, with D tentatively TRBD1 (6 bases). The germline V and J ends were trimmed by 4 bases and 7 bases, with 14 bases remaining between them. This CDR3 contains 14 residues. Germline CDR1 MGHDK, CDR2 SYGVNS. The CDR3 DNA reads as TGTGCCAGCAGTGCAAACAGGGACGGGCAGCCCCAGCATTTT. It translates to CASSANRDGQPQHF.

The chain employs TRBV2 and TRBJ2-7; tentative D call: TRBD1 (5 bases). V dropped 8 bases and J dropped 4 bases, with 18 bases sitting between them. CDR1 and CDR2 (germline): SNHLY, FYNNEI. CDR3 size: 14 residues. CDR3 residues: CASFRIGQLYEQYF. The CDR3, as DNA: TGTGCCAGCTTCCGGATAGGACAATTGTACGAGCAGTACTTC.

This chain connects TRBV19 to TRBJ1-5, with D tentatively TRBD1 (5 bases). This CDR3 region has 14 residues. Germline values: CDR1 LNHDA, CDR2 SQIVND (reference sequence). V gave up 3 bases and J gave up 8 bases, with 14 bases separating them. For the CDR3, the DNA is TGTGCCAGTAGTATCGGCAGGGCAATGGAGCCCCAGCATTTT. Translating it yields CASSIGRAMEPQHF.

This CDR3 is CASSSTTGGGLVKLFF. As DNA, the CDR3 is TGTGCCAGCAGTTCTACGACAGGGGGGGGGCTCGTTAAACTGTTTTTT. The chain couples TRBV28 to TRBJ1-4, with 9 positions matching TRBD1. Trimming took 4 bases from V and 11 from J; bases not matched to a gene: 14. This CDR3 is 16 amino acids long. The germline V gene encodes CDR1 MDHEN and CDR2 SYDVKM.

This rearrangement joins TRBV21-1 to TRBJ2-3; the table's D gene call, TRBD2, was not cross checked with the DNA. TRBV21-1 is classified as a pseudogene. The CDR3 loop spans 14 amino acids. CDR3 residues: CASIPGGGTDTQYF. As DNA, the CDR3 is TGTGCCAGCATCCCGGGTGGGGGGACAGATACGCAGTATTTT.

The chain has TRBV5-1 and TRBJ2-7, with TRBD1 matching over 7 bases. The CDR3 totals 14 residues. V lost 5 bases and J lost 2; bases outside the gene matches: 7. The germline CDR1 and CDR2 sequences are SGHRS and YFSETQ. DNA for the CDR3: TGCGCCAGCAGACCGGACAGGACAGCCTACGAGCAGTACTTC. Encoded protein: CASRPDRTAYEQYF.